Presented here are 29 T cell receptor beta chains from one specimen sequenced in a study of beta chain features in type 1 diabetes. The study's findings and limits: Moderate but significant shortening of TCRB CDR3s was recorded in all four CD4+ subsets from Type 1 diabetes patients.

Expressed TCRB transcripts were sequenced because the entire RNA isolate underwent reverse transcription. TCRdb keeps only in-frame clones here, not all; method: immunoSEQ multiplex PCR. The data hold 250,000 to 300,000 clones, with roughly 25% observed a single time. Their specific antigens are unknown. Sequenced: naive CD4+ T cells from blood. These receptors all come from a woman under 40 with type 1 diabetes.

The rearrangement uses TRBV29-1 and TRBJ2-5; D is unclear. This CDR3 is built from 12 residues. V shed 4 bases and J shed 2 bases, with 8 bases lying between them. Germline assignment: CDR1 SQVTM and CDR2 ANQGSEA. The CDR3 bases are TGCAGCGTTGGACACCAACAAGAGACCCAGTACTTC. It is translated as CSVGHQQETQYF.

The gene calls are TRBV28 and TRBJ1-1; D uncertain. This CDR3 has 14 amino acids. V was clipped by 7 bases and J by 0 bases, with 12 bases between them. Per germline, CDR1 MDHEN and CDR2 SYDVKM. CDR3 sequence: CASITVAVNTEAFF. The CDR3 DNA reads as TGTGCCAGCATCACGGTAGCCGTGAACACTGAAGCTTTCTTT.

This clone was picked up a small number of times. The V call is TRBV7-2, the J call TRBJ2-1; the D gene is possibly TRBD2 (6 bases). Germline V gives CDR1 SGHTA, CDR2 FQGNSA. The CDR3 runs to 16 residues. The V end was cut by 4 bases, the J end by 0 bases, with 13 bases between. The CDR3 coding sequence is TGTGCCAGCAGCTCCGGGGGATGGAGCTCCTACAATGAGCAGTTCTTC. This sequence encodes CASSSGGWSSYNEQFF.

In its sample, this clone was seen a few times. Germline is not matched at one junction end, which may reflect a read error. The chain recombines TRBV29-1 with TRBJ1-1; no definite D call. Germline V gene sequence: CDR1 SQVTM, CDR2 ANQGSEA. The CDR3 length is 12 residues. CDR3: CSVGTMKTEAFF. The CDR3 DNA is TGCAGCGTTGGGACTATGAAGACTGAAGCTTTCTTT.

This clone was picked up one time. The chain joins TRBV11-3 to TRBJ1-5; D gene unclear. The CDR3 loop spans 12 amino acids. Germline CDR1 is SGHNT and CDR2 is YENEEA. V lost 1 base, J lost 9 bases, and 7 bases lay in between. The CDR3 bases are TGTGCCAGCAGCTTAGCATCGGGGCCCCAGCATTTT. Its protein is CASSLASGPQHF.

This clone was seen a few times. V is TRBV4-2 and J is TRBJ2-5; D ambiguous. The CDR3 has 13 amino acids. Trimming left V 4 bases short and J 6 bases short, with 12 bases between. Germline values: CDR1 LGHNA, CDR2 YNFKEQ. The DNA for the CDR3 is TGTGCCAGCAGCCCCTCTGCGGAGAAGACCCAGTACTTC. Protein sequence: CASSPSAEKTQYF.

This clone came up a few times. The same CDR3 also results from other DNA sequences found in this sample. The V gene is TRBV30, the J gene TRBJ2-1; D may be TRBD2 (6 bases). The V gene lost 0 bases and the J gene lost 4 bases, with 7 bases spanning the gap. Germline loops: CDR1 GTSNPN, CDR2 SVGIG (reference sequence). The CDR3 totals 13 residues. The CDR3, as DNA: TGTGCCTGGAGTGTCGGGGGTTACAATGAGCAGTTCTTC. It is translated as CAWSVGGYNEQFF.

The chain joins TRBV2 to TRBJ1-1; the D gene is possibly TRBD1 (6 bases). V gave up 5 bases and J gave up 1 base, with 11 bases separating them. This CDR3 is built from 14 residues. Germline CDR1 SNHLY, CDR2 FYNNEI. The CDR3 sequence: CASSPGTRNTEAFF. DNA of the CDR3: TGTGCCAGCAGTCCAGGGACAAGGAACACTGAAGCTTTCTTT.

This clone was counted between two and nine times. This CDR3 is CAWSRRERRREQYF. Written as DNA, the CDR3 is TGTGCCTGGAGTCGGCGGGAGAGGAGGCGCGAGCAGTACTTC. The rearrangement links TRBV30 to TRBJ2-7, with 7 bases matching TRBD2. There are 14 residues in the CDR3. V gave up 2 bases and J gave up 6 bases; unmatched junction bases: 10. Germline V gene lookup returns CDR1 GTSNPN and CDR2 SVGIG (reference sequence).

This clone occurred a few times. The chain couples TRBV9 to TRBJ2-1; D perhaps matches TRBD1 (7 bases). Germline CDR1 reads SGDLS; CDR2 reads YYNGEE. Trimming cost V 1 base and J 5 bases, with 16 bases left between them. The CDR3 is 16 residues long. Here the CDR3 DNA reads TGTGCCAGCAGCGTACTGGCGGGACAGCCCCACAATGAGCAGTTCTTC. Its protein product is CASSVLAGQPHNEQFF.

This clone has just one count. The V gene is TRBV9, the J gene TRBJ2-1; 7 positions agree with TRBD2. This CDR3 is built from 13 residues. Germline assignment: CDR1 SGDLS and CDR2 YYNGEE. Losses at the gene ends were 4 bases for V and 13 bases for J; bases not matched to a gene: 11. This chain's CDR3 is CASSPRTSTDQFF. The CDR3 DNA reads as TGTGCCAGCAGCCCCCGGACTAGTACGGATCAGTTCTTC.

This clone has more than one count but fewer than ten. The chain recombines TRBV11-2 with TRBJ2-1; D is ambiguous. The CDR3 is 10 amino acids. Germline CDR1 reads SGHAT; CDR2 reads FQNNGV. Trimming left V 5 bases short and J 10 bases short, with 6 bases between. CDR3 DNA: TGTGCCAGCAGCAAGAGCGAGCAGTTCTTC. Protein product: CASSKSEQFF.

This clone was detected only a few times. V usage is TRBV28 and J usage is TRBJ1-2; D is unclear. V was pared by 2 bases and J by 4 bases, with 20 bases between. CDR3 length: 17 amino acids. Per germline, CDR1 MDHEN and CDR2 SYDVKM. The CDR3 reads CASSLGLGLGLGYGYTF. DNA of the CDR3: TGTGCCAGCAGTTTAGGGCTGGGTCTCGGTTTGGGCTATGGCTACACCTTC.

This clone was seen more than once but under ten times. Other DNA sequences of this sample code for an identical CDR3. The rearrangement links TRBV30 to TRBJ2-1; no clear D. Germline CDR1 and CDR2: GTSNPN and SVGIG (reference sequence). There are 11 residues in the CDR3. V was cut by 2 bases and J by 4 bases, with 3 bases left in between. The CDR3 loop is CAWSPYNEQFF. CDR3 bases: TGTGCCTGGAGTCCATACAATGAGCAGTTCTTC.

In this sample, this clone turned up a few times. The V and J genes are TRBV30 and TRBJ2-1, with a tentative D call TRBD2 (6 bases). The CDR3 has 14 residues. The germline CDR1 and CDR2 sequences are GTSNPN and SVGIG (reference sequence). Trimming took 8 bases from V and 6 from J, leaving 20 bases between them. The DNA of the CDR3 is TGTGCCGGTCCCGAAGCGGAGGGGCCCAATGAGCAGTTCTTC. It codes for CAGPEAEGPNEQFF.

There are a few counts of this clone. The rearrangement joins TRBV5-6 to TRBJ1-1; no clear D gene. CDR1 is SGHDT, CDR2 YYEEEE, per germline. The CDR3 has 14 residues. Trimming shortened V by 1 base and J by 2 bases, and 9 bases separated the two germline ends. This CDR3 is CASSLYVANTEAFF. CDR3 bases: TGTGCCAGCAGCTTGTACGTGGCAAACACTGAAGCTTTCTTT. The variable domain in full, completed from reference TRBV5-6 and TRBJ1-1, reads DAGVTQSPTHLIKTRGQQVTLRCSPKSGHDTVSWYQQALGQGPQFIFQYYEEEERQRGNFPDRFSGHQFPNYSSELNVNALLLGDSALYLCASSLYVANTEAFFGQGTRLTVV.

This clone was seen a handful of times. The chain links TRBV5-4 to TRBJ2-7, with 14 bases identical to TRBD2. Losses at the gene ends were 4 bases for V and 3 bases for J; bases not matched to a gene: 3. This CDR3 region has 15 residues. Per the germline V gene, CDR1 is SGHNT and CDR2 is YYREEE (reference sequence). CDR3 bases: TGTGCCAGCAGCCAAGGGACTAGCGGGAGCTACGAGCAGTACTTC. Residues: CASSQGTSGSYEQYF.

J is TRBJ2-7 and V is TRBV6-6; possibly TRBD1 for D (6 bases). The V end was cut by 8 bases, the J end by 4 bases, with 15 bases between. The germline V gene has CDR1 MNHNY and CDR2 SVGAGI (reference sequence). This CDR3 region has 13 residues. The CDR3 sequence is CASRQAGGYEQYF. The CDR3 DNA is TGTGCCAGCCGACAGGCCGGTGGGTACGAGCAGTACTTC.

This rearrangement joins TRBV29-1 to TRBJ1-3; 9 bases are shared with TRBD1. This CDR3 region has 13 residues. Germline V gene sequence: CDR1 SQVTM, CDR2 ANQGSEA. The junction had 5 bases not matched to a gene; V was cut back by 5 bases and J by 6 bases. CDR3 coding DNA: TGCAGCGTTACCCGGGACAGGGCAAACACCATATATTTT. This encodes CSVTRDRANTIYF.

This rearrangement joins TRBV5-1 to TRBJ2-1; 9 bases match TRBD2. This CDR3 is built from 15 residues. Trimming at V came to 0 bases and at J to 7 bases, leaving 5 bases not matched to a gene. CDR1 SGHRS and CDR2 YFSETQ come from the germline V gene. CDR3 bases: TGCGCCAGCAGCTTGGCAGCGGGAGGTTTAAATGAGCAGTTCTTC. Translating it yields CASSLAAGGLNEQFF.

The chain links TRBV19 to TRBJ2-1, with no clear D. The CDR3 is 13 residues long. The V end lost 5 bases, the J end lost 3 bases, and 8 bases lay between the germline ends. The germline V gene has CDR1 LNHDA and CDR2 SQIVND (reference sequence). DNA of the CDR3: TGTGCCAGTAGTTCTCCTAACTACAATGAGCAGTTCTTC. Amino acid sequence: CASSSPNYNEQFF.

This clone has just a few counts. V is TRBV7-3 and J is TRBJ2-7; 9 nucleotides align to TRBD2. Trimming took 1 base from V and 3 from J; bases not matched to a gene: 4. This CDR3 spans 15 amino acids. Germline V gene lookup returns CDR1 SGHTA and CDR2 FQGTGA. As DNA, the CDR3 is TGTGCCAGCAGCTTAAGTAGCGGGGGAAACTACGAGCAGTACTTC. Translating gives CASSLSSGGNYEQYF.

This clone was observed a few times. The J gene is TRBJ1-1, the V gene TRBV29-1; the match to TRBD1 covers 8 bases. This CDR3 is built from 10 residues. The J segment lost 10 bases and the V segment lost 7 bases, leaving 5 bases of the junction unmatched. Germline lookup yields CDR1 SQVTM and CDR2 ANQGSEA. The CDR3 nucleotides read TGCAGCGCATCGACAGGGGCAGCTTTCTTT. Encoded protein: CSASTGAAFF. The whole variable domain, remainder taken from reference TRBV29-1 and TRBJ1-1, is SAVISQKPSRDICQRGTSLTIQCQVDSQVTMMFWYRQQPGQSLTLIATANQGSEATYESGFVIDKFPISRPNLTFSTLTVSNMSPEDSSIYLCSASTGAAFFGQGTRLTVV.

This clone was detected only a few times. The V and J genes are TRBV19 and TRBJ2-3, with 7 bases that match TRBD2. The CDR3 spans 15 residues. Trimming at V came to 6 bases and at J to 2 bases, leaving 8 bases not matched to a gene. The germline V gene has CDR1 LNHDA and CDR2 SQIVND (reference sequence). The CDR3 coding sequence is TGTGCCAGTAGAGGAAGCGGGAAGTTCACAGATACGCAGTATTTT. It codes for CASRGSGKFTDTQYF.

The chain joins TRBV29-1 to TRBJ1-2; D gene unclear. Germline V gene data show CDR1 as SQVTM and CDR2 as ANQGSEA. Trimming took off 6 bases at V and 5 bases at J, with 16 bases between the two ends. This CDR3 has 13 amino acids. CDR3 coding DNA: TGCAGCGTCCAACCCTACAGAGAATATGGCTACACCTTC. This gives the protein CSVQPYREYGYTF.

The rearrangement uses TRBV6-5 and TRBJ1-4, with 10 bases aligning to TRBD1. The CDR3 runs to 14 residues. After removal of 6 bases from V and 9 bases from J, the junction contained 7 bases not matched to a gene. CDR1 is MNHEY, CDR2 SVGAGI, per germline. CDR3 in DNA: TGTGCCAGCAGAGGACAGGGGGAGGGTAAAAAACTGTTTTTT. Protein: CASRGQGEGKKLFF.

The chain couples TRBV5-1 to TRBJ2-7; 9 bases are a match to TRBD2. V lost 3 bases to trimming and J lost 1 base; unmatched junction nucleotides: 5. Germline CDR1 SGHRS, CDR2 YFSETQ. CDR3 length equals 15 residues. The CDR3 loop is CASSSTSGPSYEQYF. CDR3 sequence (DNA): TGCGCCAGCAGCTCAACTAGCGGGCCTTCCTACGAGCAGTACTTC.

This clone was detected a few times. The chain combines TRBV30 with TRBJ2-3, with D possibly matching TRBD1 (5 bases). The CDR3 is 16 residues long. CDR1 and CDR2 from the germline V gene are GTSNPN and SVGIG (reference sequence). Deletions cut 4 bases from V and 8 bases from J, with 25 bases between. CDR3 sequence: CAWTSHEFTWGGTQYF. The CDR3 DNA is TGTGCCTGGACCTCACACGAGTTCACTTGGGGCGGTACGCAGTATTTT.

The chain carries TRBV5-4 and TRBJ2-1; 7 positions match TRBD1. This CDR3 contains 13 residues. Looked up from germline, CDR1 is SGHNT and CDR2 is YYREEE (reference sequence). J was trimmed by 8 bases and V by 2 bases; bases with no gene match: 4. The CDR3 spells CASSLQGSDEQFF. In DNA, the CDR3 is TGTGCCAGCAGCTTACAGGGGTCGGATGAGCAGTTCTTC.